Listed below are T cell receptor beta chains from one sample, sequenced in a study of shared clonotypes between healthy human individuals. Method: immunoSEQ multiplex PCR; TCRdb's copy keeps in-frame clones and lacks some. The profile covers under 2.5 million clones, with about nine tenths appearing a single time and around 0.35% taken by the ten largest. The specimen was naive CD4+ T cells from PBMCs. These receptors all stem from a man aged 18 to 30 in good health. Some clones in this sample may be carry-over from other donors' samples. CDR3s include the opening cysteine and the closing phenylalanine or tryptophan. The D gene is left open where the match is weak. Clone size is not always given. Where it is, it says once, few, many or a class for expanded clones.

TRBV14,TRBJ1-2,.,.,CASYGYTF,TGTGCCAGCTATGGCTACACCTTC
TRBV23-1,TRBJ1-5,.,.,CASSRAENQPQHF,TGCGCCAGCAGTCGCGCGGAGAATCAGCCCCAGCATTTT
TRBV5-6,TRBJ2-1,TRBD2,.,CASSLLLAPGGFGNEQFF,TGTGCCAGCAGCTTGCTCCTAGCCCCGGGAGGGTTCGGCAATGAGCAGTTCTTC
TRBV7-2,TRBJ1-4,.,.,CASSPLVTATNEKLFF,TGTGCCAGCAGCCCGCTAGTAACCGCAACTAATGAAAAACTGTTTTTT
TRBV30,TRBJ1-5,.,few,CAWSGQYNQPQHF,TGTGCCTGGAGTGGGCAGTATAATCAGCCCCAGCATTTT
TRBV19,TRBJ2-7,TRBD1,once,CASTSGTASYEQYF,TGTGCCAGTACCTCCGGGACAGCATCCTACGAGCAGTACTTC
TRBV28,TRBJ1-1,.,.,CASSPGGNTEAFF,TGTGCCAGCAGCCCGGGTGGGAACACTGAAGCTTTCTTT
TRBV5-4,TRBJ1-5,TRBD1,.,CASSRGTGRGPQHF,TGTGCCAGCAGCCGAGGGACAGGGCGAGGGCCCCAGCATTTT
TRBV7-3,TRBJ2-7,.,.,CASSLGGPGLYEQYF,TGTGCCAGCAGCTTAGGTGGACCGGGCCTCTACGAGCAGTACTTC
TRBV15,TRBJ1-1,.,.,CATSRGQGWEAFF,TGTGCCACCAGCAGAGGGCAGGGTTGGGAAGCTTTCTTT
TRBV5-1,TRBJ2-1,.,once,CAGPGAIPLSNNEQFF,TGCGCCGGCCCCGGGGCGATTCCCCTGTCGAACAATGAGCAGTTCTTC
TRBV2,TRBJ2-2,.,.,CASSDMGRTGELFF,TGTGCCAGCAGTGACATGGGGCGCACCGGGGAGCTGTTTTTT
TRBV6-6,TRBJ2-7,.,.,CASRDGLVRHEQYF,TGTGCCAGCAGAGACGGACTTGTAAGGCACGAGCAGTACTTC
TRBV10-3,TRBJ2-2,.,.,CAISGLPGELFF,TGTGCCATCAGTGGCCTCCCCGGGGAGCTGTTTTTT
TRBV5-5,TRBJ1-5,.,.,CASSLFMGEANQPQHF,TGTGCCAGCAGCTTGTTCATGGGGGAGGCTAATCAGCCCCAGCATTTT
TRBV19,TRBJ2-1,TRBD2,.,CASKWTSGNNEQFF,TGTGCCAGTAAATGGACTAGCGGCAACAATGAGCAGTTCTTC
TRBV27,TRBJ1-4,.,.,CASSSRNEKLFF,TGTGCCAGCAGTTCAAGGAATGAAAAACTGTTTTTT
TRBV19,TRBJ1-3,TRBD1,.,CASSIDRVHSGNTIYF,TGTGCCAGTAGTATCGACAGGGTCCACTCTGGAAACACCATATATTTT
TRBV9,TRBJ2-1,TRBD2,.,CASSVGLAVSYNEQFF,TGTGCCAGCAGCGTAGGGCTAGCGGTGTCCTACAATGAGCAGTTCTTC
TRBV28,TRBJ1-5,.,.,CASSLVWRSNQPQHF,TGTGCCAGCAGTTTGGTTTGGAGAAGCAATCAGCCCCAGCATTTT
TRBV7-6,TRBJ2-3,.,.,CASSLAPQDTQYF,TGTGCCAGCAGCTTAGCCCCCCAAGATACGCAGTATTTT
TRBV7-2,TRBJ2-3,.,once,CASSPPDTDTQYF,TGTGCCAGCAGCCCCCCTGACACAGATACGCAGTATTTT
TRBV5-1,TRBJ1-1,.,.,CASSTASQGPLIFF,TGCGCCAGCAGCACGGCGTCGCAGGGACCTCTGATATTCTTT
TRBV28,TRBJ1-4,TRBD1,.,CASRPYRGGGEKLFF,TGTGCCAGCAGACCCTACAGGGGTGGAGGTGAAAAACTGTTTTTT
TRBV5-4,TRBJ1-5,.,.,CASSLWGVGQPQHF,TGTGCCAGCAGCTTGTGGGGCGTTGGTCAGCCCCAGCATTTT
TRBV5-1,TRBJ2-7,.,.,CASSRTEAYEQYF,TGCGCCAGCTCCCGGACAGAAGCCTACGAGCAGTACTTC
TRBV11-2,TRBJ1-3,.,once,CASSYQGPGNTIYF,TGTGCCAGCAGCTACCAGGGTCCTGGAAACACCATATATTTT
TRBV6-6,TRBJ1-1,.,.,CASSRMNTEAFF,TGTGCCAGCAGCCGAATGAACACTGAAGCTTTCTTT
TRBV7-3,TRBJ2-2,.,.,CASSPGLTGELFF,TGTGCCAGCAGCCCCGGACTTACCGGGGAGCTGTTTTTT
TRBV28,TRBJ1-1,TRBD1,.,CASKRGDRIGSNTEAFF,TGTGCCAGCAAGCGAGGGGACAGGATCGGATCCAACACTGAAGCTTTCTTT
TRBV19,TRBJ1-1,.,.,CASSKGGNTEAFF,TGTGCCAGTAGTAAAGGAGGGAACACTGAAGCTTTCTTT
TRBV21-1,TRBJ2-1,.,.,CARPRDPIRSYNEQFF,TGTGCCAGGCCCCGGGACCCGATTAGATCCTACAATGAGCAGTTCTTC
TRBV28,TRBJ2-3,TRBD2,few,CASGVAGVPGTQYF,TGTGCCAGCGGGGTAGCGGGAGTCCCCGGTACGCAGTATTTT
TRBV18,TRBJ1-3,TRBD1,.,CASSSQGAPGNTIYF,TGTGCCAGCTCGTCTCAGGGGGCGCCTGGAAACACCATATATTTT
TRBV10-3,TRBJ1-5,.,few,CAITQHTQHF,TGTGCCATCACCCAACACACTCAGCATTTT
TRBV15,TRBJ2-3,.,once,CATSRWGTDTQYF,TGTGCCACCAGCAGGTGGGGTACGGATACGCAGTATTTT
TRBV11-3,TRBJ2-1,TRBD2,.,CASSSRTSDHEQFF,TGTGCCAGCAGCTCCCGGACTAGCGATCATGAGCAGTTCTTC
TRBV11-2,TRBJ2-3,.,.,CASSPAGTTQYF,TGTGCCAGCAGCCCGGCAGGAACTACGCAGTATTTT
TRBV19,TRBJ1-1,.,.,CASSISSIAEAFF,TGTGCCAGTAGTATATCCTCTATCGCTGAAGCTTTCTTT
TRBV11-2,TRBJ1-2,TRBD1,.,CASSLRWFRGNGHYGYTF,TGTGCCAGCAGCTTAAGATGGTTCAGGGGGAATGGGCACTATGGCTACACCTTC
TRBV7-9,TRBJ2-1,.,.,CASSLLLYNEQFF,TGTGCCAGCAGCTTACTCTTATACAATGAGCAGTTCTTC
TRBV5-4,TRBJ2-7,TRBD2,.,CASSLAGSALEQYF,TGTGCCAGCAGCTTAGCGGGATCCGCACTCGAGCAGTACTTC
TRBV19,TRBJ2-1,TRBD2,few,CASSSLVAGGFYNEQFF,TGTGCCAGTAGTTCCCTCGTAGCGGGAGGGTTCTACAATGAGCAGTTCTTC
TRBV15,TRBJ2-5,.,.,CATSIGGETQYF,TGTGCCACCAGCATCGGTGGAGAGACCCAGTACTTC
TRBV5-1,TRBJ2-1,TRBD2,.,CASSPGTSGALNEQFF,TGCGCCAGCAGCCCGGGGACTAGCGGGGCCTTAAATGAGCAGTTCTTC
TRBV2,TRBJ1-2,.,few,CASRIGLPGYTF,TGTGCCAGCAGAATCGGTTTACCAGGCTACACCTTC
TRBV5-5,TRBJ2-7,.,.,CASTLLGLPPYEQYF,TGTGCCAGCACCCTCCTAGGACTTCCACCCTACGAGCAGTACTTC
TRBV2,TRBJ2-7,TRBD1,.,CASNTGTGPYEQYF,TGTGCCAGCAACACCGGGACAGGGCCCTACGAGCAGTACTTC
TRBV9,TRBJ2-2,.,.,CASGGRSGNTGELFF,TGTGCCAGCGGGGGGCGGAGCGGGAACACCGGGGAGCTGTTTTTT
TRBV5-1,TRBJ1-3,.,.,CASSQDSRNTIYF,TGCGCCAGCAGCCAGGACAGCCGGAACACCATATATTTT